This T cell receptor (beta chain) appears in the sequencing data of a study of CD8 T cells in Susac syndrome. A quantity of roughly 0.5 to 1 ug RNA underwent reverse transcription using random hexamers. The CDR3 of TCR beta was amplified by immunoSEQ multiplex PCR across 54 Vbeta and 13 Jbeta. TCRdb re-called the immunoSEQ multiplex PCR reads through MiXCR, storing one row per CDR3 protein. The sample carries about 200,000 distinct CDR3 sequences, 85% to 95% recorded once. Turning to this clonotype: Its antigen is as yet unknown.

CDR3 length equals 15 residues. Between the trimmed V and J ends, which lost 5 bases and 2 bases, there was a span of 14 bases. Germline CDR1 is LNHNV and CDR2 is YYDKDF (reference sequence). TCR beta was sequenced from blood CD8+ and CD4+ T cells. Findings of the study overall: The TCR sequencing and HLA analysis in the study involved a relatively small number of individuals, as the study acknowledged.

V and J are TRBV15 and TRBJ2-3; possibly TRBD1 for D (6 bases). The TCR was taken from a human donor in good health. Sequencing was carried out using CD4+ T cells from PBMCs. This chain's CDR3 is CATSPGTQVTDTQYF. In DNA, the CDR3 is TGTGCCACCAGCCCCGGGACACAAGTCACAGATACGCAGTATTTT.